The TCR beta chain described here comes from a study of vaccination and CD4 T cells after COVID-19. Looking at the study overall: In the control cultures, a CEFX pool, an HIV-1 Nef pool, or no peptide was supplied. Overall study findings and caveats: From a median of about 20 to 38, SARS-CoV-2-reactive clonotypes increased, though not significantly.

An Oncomine TCR Beta short-read assay was used to sequence the DNA from cultured CD4+ T cells. TCRdb processed the PCR reads anew with MiXCR; each CDR3 protein has one entry. The data hold around 19,000 distinct CDR3 sequences, with over 30% observed a single time. Described treatment: roughly ten-day PBMC culture with coronavirus spike peptide pools or control peptides (ViraFEST assay). TCR sequencing followed the expansion of antigen-specific T cells with peptide pools in ViraFEST. Both day 3 and day 7 involved replacing half of the medium with fresh IL-2 medium. V shed 2 bases, J shed 5 bases, and the junction held 12 bases outside the gene matches. The V gene's germline CDR1 is MNHEY and CDR2 SVGEGT. The CDR3 spans 17 residues. A note on this clonotype: Its specificity is not known.

The sequence was obtained from a human donor who had recovered from COVID-19. Source material: CD4+ T cells from blood, cultured in vitro. The rearrangement joins TRBV6-2 or TRBV6-3 to TRBJ2-1, with 7 bases that match TRBD2. For the CDR3, the DNA is TGTGCCAGCAGTTACGCCTACGGCGGGAGCGCGAACAATGAGCAGTTCTTC. Residues: CASSYAYGGSANNEQFF.